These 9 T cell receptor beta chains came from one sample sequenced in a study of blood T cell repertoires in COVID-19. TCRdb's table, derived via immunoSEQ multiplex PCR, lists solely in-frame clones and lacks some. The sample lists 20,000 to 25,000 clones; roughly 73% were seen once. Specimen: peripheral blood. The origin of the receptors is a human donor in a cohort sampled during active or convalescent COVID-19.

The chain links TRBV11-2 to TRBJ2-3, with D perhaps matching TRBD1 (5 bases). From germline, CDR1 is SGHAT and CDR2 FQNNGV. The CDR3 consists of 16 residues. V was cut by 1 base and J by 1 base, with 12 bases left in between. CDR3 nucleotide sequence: TGTGCCAGCAGCTTAGTCAGGGTAGAGGGCACAGATACGCAGTATTTT. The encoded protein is CASSLVRVEGTDTQYF.

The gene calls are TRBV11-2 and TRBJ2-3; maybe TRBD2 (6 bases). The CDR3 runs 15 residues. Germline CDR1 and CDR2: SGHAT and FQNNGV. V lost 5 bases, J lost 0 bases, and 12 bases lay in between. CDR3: CASSRGLLSTDTQYF. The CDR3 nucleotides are TGTGCCAGCAGCCGCGGACTACTCAGCACAGATACGCAGTATTTT.

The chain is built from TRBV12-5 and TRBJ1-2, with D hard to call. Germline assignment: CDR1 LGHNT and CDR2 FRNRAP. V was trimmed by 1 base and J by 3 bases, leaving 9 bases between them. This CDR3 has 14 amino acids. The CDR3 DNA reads TGTGCTAGTGGTTTGGATGACTGGGACTATGGCTACACCTTC. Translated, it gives CASGLDDWDYGYTF.

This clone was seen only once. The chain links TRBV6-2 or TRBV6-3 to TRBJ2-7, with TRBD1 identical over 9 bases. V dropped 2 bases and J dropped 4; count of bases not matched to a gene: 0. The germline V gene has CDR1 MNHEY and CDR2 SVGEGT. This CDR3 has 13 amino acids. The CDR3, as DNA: TGTGCCAGCAGTTACGGGACAGGGTACGAGCAGTACGTC. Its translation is CASSYGTGYEQYV.

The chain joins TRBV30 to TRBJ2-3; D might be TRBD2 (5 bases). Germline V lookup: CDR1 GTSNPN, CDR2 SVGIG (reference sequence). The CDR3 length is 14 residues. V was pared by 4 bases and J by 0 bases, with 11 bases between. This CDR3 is CAWKLAGSTDTQYF. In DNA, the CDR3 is TGTGCCTGGAAACTTGCGGGTAGCACAGATACGCAGTATTTT.

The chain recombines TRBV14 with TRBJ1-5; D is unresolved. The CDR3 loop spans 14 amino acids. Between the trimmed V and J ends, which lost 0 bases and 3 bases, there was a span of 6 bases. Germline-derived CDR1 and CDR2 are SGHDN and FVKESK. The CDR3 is CASSQEGHNQPQHF. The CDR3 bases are TGTGCCAGCAGCCAAGAGGGCCACAATCAGCCCCAGCATTTT.

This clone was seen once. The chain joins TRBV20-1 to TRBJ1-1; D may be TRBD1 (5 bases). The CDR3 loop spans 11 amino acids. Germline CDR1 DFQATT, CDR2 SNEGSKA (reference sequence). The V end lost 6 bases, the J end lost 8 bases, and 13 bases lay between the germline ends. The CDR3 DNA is TGCAGTGCCCATGCCGGACACGAAGCTTTCTTT. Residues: CSAHAGHEAFF.

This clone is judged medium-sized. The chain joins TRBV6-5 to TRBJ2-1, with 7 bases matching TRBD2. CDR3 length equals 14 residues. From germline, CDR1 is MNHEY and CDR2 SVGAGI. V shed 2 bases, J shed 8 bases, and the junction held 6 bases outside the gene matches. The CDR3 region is CASSYRTSRDEQFF. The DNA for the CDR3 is TGTGCCAGCAGTTACCGGACTAGTCGGGATGAGCAGTTCTTC.

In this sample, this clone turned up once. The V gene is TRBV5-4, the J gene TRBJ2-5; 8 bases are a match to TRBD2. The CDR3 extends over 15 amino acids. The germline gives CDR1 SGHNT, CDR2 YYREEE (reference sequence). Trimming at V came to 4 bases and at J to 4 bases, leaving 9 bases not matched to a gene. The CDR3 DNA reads TGTGCCAGCAGCCGCGGTAGCGCGGGGGGAGAGACCCAGTACTTC. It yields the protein CASSRGSAGGETQYF.